The clone carrying this TCR beta chain was seen ten or more times. TCRdb reprocessed the PCR reads with MiXCR, giving one entry per CDR3 protein. The sample includes 85,000 to 100,000 distinct CDR3 sequences, around 24% of them seen just once. This record belongs to a study of molecular identifiers for immune sequencing clone quantification. For naive CD8 T cells, sorting used the CD8+CD4-CCR7+CD45RA+ phenotype. V shed 5 bases and J shed 4 bases, with 20 bases lying between them. Per the germline V gene, CDR1 is SEHNR and CDR2 is FQNEAQ (reference sequence). There are 16 residues in the CDR3. The sequenced sample consisted of naive CD8+ T cells from blood, with Jurkat cell RNA spiked in. Subset indicated: FACS-sorted CD8+CD4-CCR7+CD45RA+ naive T cells. This TCR derives from a human donor in good health. Some libraries in this study had Jurkat cell RNA spiked in. The V and J genes are TRBV7-9 and TRBJ1-2; D possibly corresponds to TRBD1 (5 bases). CDR3 coding DNA: TGTGCCAGCAGCCCGACCGTGGGGGGTACGGGCTATGGCTACACCTTC. As protein: CASSPTVGGTGYGYTF.